The T cell receptor (beta chain) described here comes from a study of identical twins. Looked up from germline, CDR1 is WSHSY and CDR2 is SAAADI. The V gene lost 1 base and the J gene lost 5 bases, with 17 bases spanning the gap. The CDR3 runs to 16 residues. MiXCR was run by TCRdb on the 5' RACE reads, yielding one entry per CDR3 protein. The table has about 200,000 distinct CDR3 sequences, 6.5% seen once. These data were also reused for a study on T cells expressing NK-cell markers.

This chain joins TRBV10-2 and TRBJ1-1, with D uncertain. This clonotype was obtained from a woman younger than 35 in good health. The source material was CD8+ T cells sorted from blood. The chain's CDR3 is CASSELTHNWRTEAFF. As DNA, the CDR3 is TGCGCCAGCAGTGAGTTGACTCATAACTGGAGGACTGAAGCTTTCTTT.